This record looks at one T cell receptor (beta chain) sequence and its context. Per the original methods: By means of reference gene primer amplification, nucleated cell counts were estimated. TCRdb's copy holds only in-frame clones and misses some; the assay was immunoSEQ multiplex PCR. V and J calls plus clone size are reproduced from that table; the DNA served to infer D and trimming. Seen here are some 320,000 clones, roughly 90% observed once, and the top ten hold 2.9%. The data were taken from a study of blood T cell repertoires in COVID-19. V was clipped by 4 bases and J by 7 bases, with 17 bases between them. Germline CDR1 reads MDHEN; CDR2 reads SYDVKM. The CDR3 has 16 amino acids.

The rearrangement uses TRBV28 and TRBJ1-6; tentative D call: TRBD1 (6 bases). Sequencing was performed on PBMCs or T cells enriched from blood (not recorded which). This sequence originates from a woman between 50 and 59 years old who had been exposed to COVID-19. CDR3 sequence: CASSSHPTGGNSPLHF. The CDR3 DNA reads as TGTGCCAGCAGTTCCCACCCGACAGGCGGAAATTCACCCCTCCACTTT.